The present TCR beta chain was sequenced within a study of blood T cell repertoires in COVID-19. In the study overall: The United States, Italy and Spain provided the acute and convalescent COVID-19 samples. In each case, the material was cDNA or gDNA derived from T cells, B-cell-depleted T cells, or PBMCs.

This CDR3 region has 14 residues. Germline-derived CDR1 and CDR2 are SGHTA and FQGNSA. With 6 bases clipped from V and 7 bases from J, the junction kept 4 bases outside the gene matches. In the source study's methods: It was from reference gene primer amplification that nucleated cell counts were estimated. Profiled with immunoSEQ multiplex PCR; TCRdb holds only in-frame clones, not every one. The V and J calls and the clone size are those of that table, but D and trimming were determined from the DNA. Altogether 140,000 to 150,000 clones are present, approximately 86% being singletons, with the ten largest covering approximately 2%. This clone was seen many times.

The clonotype originates from a man in his 70s with acute or convalescent COVID-19. The specimen was peripheral blood. V gene TRBV7-2 combines with J gene TRBJ2-1; 12 nucleotides agree with TRBD2. Here the CDR3 reads CASRLAGGMNEQFF. In DNA, the CDR3 is TGTGCCAGCAGACTAGCGGGGGGTATGAATGAGCAGTTCTTC.